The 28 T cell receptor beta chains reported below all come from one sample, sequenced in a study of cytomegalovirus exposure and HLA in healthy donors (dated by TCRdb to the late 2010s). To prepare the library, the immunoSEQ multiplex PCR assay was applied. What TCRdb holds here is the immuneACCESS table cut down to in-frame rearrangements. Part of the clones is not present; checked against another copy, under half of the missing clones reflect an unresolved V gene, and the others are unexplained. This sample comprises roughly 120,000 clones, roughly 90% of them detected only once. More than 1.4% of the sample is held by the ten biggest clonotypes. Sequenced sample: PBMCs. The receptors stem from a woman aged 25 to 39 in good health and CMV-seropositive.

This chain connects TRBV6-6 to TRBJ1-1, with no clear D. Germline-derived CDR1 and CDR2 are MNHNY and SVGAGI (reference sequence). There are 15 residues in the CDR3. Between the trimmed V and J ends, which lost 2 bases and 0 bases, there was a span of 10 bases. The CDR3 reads CASSYGNRVNTEAFF. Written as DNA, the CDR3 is TGTGCCAGCAGTTACGGTAACAGAGTGAACACTGAAGCTTTCTTT.

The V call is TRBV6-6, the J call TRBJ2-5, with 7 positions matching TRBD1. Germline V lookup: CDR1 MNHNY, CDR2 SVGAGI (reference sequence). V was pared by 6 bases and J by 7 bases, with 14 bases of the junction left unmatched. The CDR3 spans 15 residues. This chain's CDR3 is CASSHGTVAGGTQYF. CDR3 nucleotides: TGTGCCAGCAGCCATGGGACAGTCGCAGGGGGGACCCAGTACTTC.

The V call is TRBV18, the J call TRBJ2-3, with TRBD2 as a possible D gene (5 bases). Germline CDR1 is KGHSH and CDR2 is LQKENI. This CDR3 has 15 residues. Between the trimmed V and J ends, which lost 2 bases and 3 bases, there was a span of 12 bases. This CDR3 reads CASSPGQRKTDTQYF. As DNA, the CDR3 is TGTGCCAGCTCACCAGGCCAGCGGAAGACAGATACGCAGTATTTT.

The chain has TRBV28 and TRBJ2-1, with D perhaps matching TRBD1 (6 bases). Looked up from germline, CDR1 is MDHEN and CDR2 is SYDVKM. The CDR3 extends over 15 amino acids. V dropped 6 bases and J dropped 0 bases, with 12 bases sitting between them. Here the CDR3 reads CASRPTGSSYNEQFF. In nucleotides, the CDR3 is TGTGCCAGCAGACCCACAGGGAGCTCCTACAATGAGCAGTTCTTC.

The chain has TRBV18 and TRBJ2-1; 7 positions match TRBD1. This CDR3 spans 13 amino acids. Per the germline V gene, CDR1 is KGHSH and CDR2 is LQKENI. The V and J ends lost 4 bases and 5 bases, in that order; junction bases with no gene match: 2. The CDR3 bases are TGTGCCAGCTCACAAGGACAGGACAATGAGCAGTTCTTC. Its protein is CASSQGQDNEQFF. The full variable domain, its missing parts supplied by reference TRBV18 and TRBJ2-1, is NAGVMQNPRHLVRRRGQEARLRCSPMKGHSHVYWYRQLPEEGLKFMVYLQKENIIDESGMPKERFSAEFPKEGPSILRIQQVVRGDSAAYFCASSQGQDNEQFFGPGTRLTVL.

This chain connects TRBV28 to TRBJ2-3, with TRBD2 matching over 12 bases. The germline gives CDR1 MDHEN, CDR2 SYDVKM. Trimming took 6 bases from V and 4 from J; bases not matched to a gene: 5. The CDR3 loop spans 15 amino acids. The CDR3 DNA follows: TGTGCCAGCAGAAGACGACTAGCGGGAGCAGATACGCAGTATTTT. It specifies CASRRRLAGADTQYF.

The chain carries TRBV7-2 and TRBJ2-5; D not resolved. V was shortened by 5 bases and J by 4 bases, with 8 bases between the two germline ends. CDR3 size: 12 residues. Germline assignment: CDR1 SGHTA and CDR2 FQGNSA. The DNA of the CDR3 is TGTGCCAGCAGCCAGGCGCGAGAGACCCAGTACTTC. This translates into CASSQARETQYF.

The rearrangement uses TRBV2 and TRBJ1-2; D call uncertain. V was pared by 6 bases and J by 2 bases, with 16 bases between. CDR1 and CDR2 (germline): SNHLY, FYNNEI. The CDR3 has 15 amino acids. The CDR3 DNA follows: TGTGCCAGCAGCCGCGACATGAGGGCCAACTATGGCTACACCTTC. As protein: CASSRDMRANYGYTF.

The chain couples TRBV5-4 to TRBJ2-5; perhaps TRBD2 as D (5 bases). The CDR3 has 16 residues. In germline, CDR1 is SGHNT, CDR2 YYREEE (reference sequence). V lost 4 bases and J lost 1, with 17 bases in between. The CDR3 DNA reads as TGTGCCAGCAGCAGAAGAGGTCTAGCTTTCCAAGAGACCCAGTACTTC. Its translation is CASSRRGLAFQETQYF.

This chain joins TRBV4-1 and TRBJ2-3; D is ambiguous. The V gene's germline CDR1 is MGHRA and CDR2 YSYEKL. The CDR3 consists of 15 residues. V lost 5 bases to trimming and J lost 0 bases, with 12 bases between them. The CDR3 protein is CASSSTVLSTDTQYF. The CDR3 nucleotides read TGCGCCAGCAGCTCTACCGTCCTCAGCACAGATACGCAGTATTTT.

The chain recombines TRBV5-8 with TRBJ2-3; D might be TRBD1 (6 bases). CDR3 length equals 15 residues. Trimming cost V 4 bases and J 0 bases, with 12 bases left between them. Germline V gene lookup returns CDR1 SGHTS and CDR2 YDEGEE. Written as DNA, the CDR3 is TGTGCCAGCAGCCCAGGGGAGTCAAGCACAGATACGCAGTATTTT. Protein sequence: CASSPGESSTDTQYF.

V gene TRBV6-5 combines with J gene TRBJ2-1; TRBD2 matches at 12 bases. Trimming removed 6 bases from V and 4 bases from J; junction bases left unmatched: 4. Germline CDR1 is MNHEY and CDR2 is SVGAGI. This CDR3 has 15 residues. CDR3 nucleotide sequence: TGTGCCAGCAGAACAGGGACTAGCGGGTACAATGAGCAGTTCTTC. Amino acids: CASRTGTSGYNEQFF.

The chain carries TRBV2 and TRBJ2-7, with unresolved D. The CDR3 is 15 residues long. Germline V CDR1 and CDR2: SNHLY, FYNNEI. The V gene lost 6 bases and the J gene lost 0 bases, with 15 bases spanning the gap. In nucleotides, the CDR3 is TGTGCCAGCAGCTCCTTTAGCTCCTTCTCCTACGAGCAGTACTTC. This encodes CASSSFSSFSYEQYF. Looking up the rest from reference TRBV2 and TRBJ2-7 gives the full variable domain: EPEVTQTPSHQVTQMGQEVILRCVPISNHLYFYWYRQILGQKVEFLVSFYNNEISEKSEIFDDQFSVERPDGSNFTLKIRSTKLEDSAMYFCASSSFSSFSYEQYFGPGTRLTVT.

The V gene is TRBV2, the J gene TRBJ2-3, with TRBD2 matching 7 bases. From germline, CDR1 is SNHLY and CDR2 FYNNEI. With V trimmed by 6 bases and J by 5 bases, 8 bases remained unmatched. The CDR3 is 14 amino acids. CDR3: CASRVRGVGDTQYF. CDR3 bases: TGTGCCAGCAGGGTCCGGGGGGTCGGAGATACGCAGTATTTT.

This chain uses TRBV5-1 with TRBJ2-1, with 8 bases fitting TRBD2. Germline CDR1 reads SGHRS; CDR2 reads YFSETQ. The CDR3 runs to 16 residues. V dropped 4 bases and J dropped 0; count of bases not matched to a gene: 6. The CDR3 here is CASSKLGGDSYNEQFF. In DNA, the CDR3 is TGCGCCAGCAGCAAACTCGGGGGGGACTCCTACAATGAGCAGTTCTTC.

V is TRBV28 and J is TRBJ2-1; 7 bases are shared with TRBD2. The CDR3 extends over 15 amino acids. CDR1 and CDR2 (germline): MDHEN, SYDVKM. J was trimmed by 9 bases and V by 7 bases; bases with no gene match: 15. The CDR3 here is CASTLGGVRRSEQFF. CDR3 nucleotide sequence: TGTGCCAGCACCCTGGGGGGGGTAAGGAGGTCTGAGCAGTTCTTC.

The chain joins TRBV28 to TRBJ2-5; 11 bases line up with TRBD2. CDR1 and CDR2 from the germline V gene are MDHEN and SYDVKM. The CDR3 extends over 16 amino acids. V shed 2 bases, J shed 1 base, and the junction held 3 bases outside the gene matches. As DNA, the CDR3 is TGTGCCAGCAGTTTAGGGACTAGCGGAAGCCAAGAGACCCAGTACTTC. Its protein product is CASSLGTSGSQETQYF.

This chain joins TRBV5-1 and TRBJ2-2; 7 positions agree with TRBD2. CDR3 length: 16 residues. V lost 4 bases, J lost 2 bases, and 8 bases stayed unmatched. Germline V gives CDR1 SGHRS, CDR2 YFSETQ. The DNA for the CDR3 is TGCGCCAGCAGCCCCGGGACTACAAGAAACACCGGGGAGCTGTTTTTT. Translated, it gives CASSPGTTRNTGELFF.

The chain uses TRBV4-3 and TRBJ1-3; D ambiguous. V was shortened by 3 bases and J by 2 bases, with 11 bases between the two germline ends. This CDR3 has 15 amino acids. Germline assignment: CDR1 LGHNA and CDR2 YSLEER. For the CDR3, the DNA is TGCGCCAGCAGCCAGGAGGCAATGGCTGGAAACACCATATATTTT. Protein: CASSQEAMAGNTIYF.

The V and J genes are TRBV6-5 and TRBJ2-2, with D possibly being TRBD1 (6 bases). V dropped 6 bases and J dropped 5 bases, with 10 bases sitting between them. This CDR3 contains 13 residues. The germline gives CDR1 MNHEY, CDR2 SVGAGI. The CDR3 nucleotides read TGTGCCAGCAGAGGGGACAAGACCGGGGAGCTGTTTTTT. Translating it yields CASRGDKTGELFF.

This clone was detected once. The CDR3 DNA is TGTGCGAGTTCGCACGGGACCTACGAGCAGTACTTC. It yields the protein CASSHGTYEQYF. The gene calls are TRBV6-1 and TRBJ2-7, with TRBD2 as a possible D gene (5 bases). Germline V gives CDR1 MNHNS, CDR2 SASEGT. The CDR3 has 12 amino acids.

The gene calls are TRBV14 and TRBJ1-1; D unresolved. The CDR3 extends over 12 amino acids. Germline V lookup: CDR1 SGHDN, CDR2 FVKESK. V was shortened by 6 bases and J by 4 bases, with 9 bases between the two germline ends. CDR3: CASRLRFTEAFF. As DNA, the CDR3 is TGTGCCAGCAGACTGCGATTCACTGAAGCTTTCTTT.

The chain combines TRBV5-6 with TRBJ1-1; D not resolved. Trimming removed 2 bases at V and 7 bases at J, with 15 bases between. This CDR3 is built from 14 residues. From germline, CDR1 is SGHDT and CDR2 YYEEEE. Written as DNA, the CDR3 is TGTGCCAGCAGCTTATTAGCGTCGGGAAGTGAAGCTTTCTTT. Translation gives CASSLLASGSEAFF.

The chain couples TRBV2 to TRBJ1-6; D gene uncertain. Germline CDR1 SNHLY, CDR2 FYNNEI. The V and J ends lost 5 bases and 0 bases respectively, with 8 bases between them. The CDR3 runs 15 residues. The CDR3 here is CASSRLSSYNSPLHF. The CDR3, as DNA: TGTGCCAGCAGTCGACTGAGCTCCTATAATTCACCCCTCCACTTT.

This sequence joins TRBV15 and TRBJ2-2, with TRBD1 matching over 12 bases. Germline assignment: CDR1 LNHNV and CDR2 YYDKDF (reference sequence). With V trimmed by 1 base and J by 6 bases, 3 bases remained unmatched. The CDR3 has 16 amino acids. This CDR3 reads CATSRVGQGASGELFF. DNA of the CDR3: TGTGCCACCAGCAGAGTGGGACAGGGGGCCTCCGGGGAGCTGTTTTTT. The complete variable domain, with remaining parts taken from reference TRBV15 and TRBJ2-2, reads DAMVIQNPRYQVTQFGKPVTLSCSQTLNHNVMYWYQQKSSQAPKLLFHYYDKDFNNEADTPDNFQSRRPNTSFCFLDIRSPGLGDTAMYLCATSRVGQGASGELFFGEGSRLTVL.

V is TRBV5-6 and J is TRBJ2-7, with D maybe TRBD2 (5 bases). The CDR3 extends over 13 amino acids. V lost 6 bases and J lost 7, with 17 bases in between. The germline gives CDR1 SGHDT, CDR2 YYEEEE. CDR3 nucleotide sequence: TGTGCCAGCACCTCCGGCGGGCTAGGAGAGCAGTACTTC. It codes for CASTSGGLGEQYF.

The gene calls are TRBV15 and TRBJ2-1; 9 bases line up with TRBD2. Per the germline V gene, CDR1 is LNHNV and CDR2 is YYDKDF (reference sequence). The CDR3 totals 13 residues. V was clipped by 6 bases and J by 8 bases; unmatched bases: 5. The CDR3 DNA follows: TGTGCCACCAGGCTAGCGGGGATCGATGAGCAGTTCTTC. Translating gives CATRLAGIDEQFF.

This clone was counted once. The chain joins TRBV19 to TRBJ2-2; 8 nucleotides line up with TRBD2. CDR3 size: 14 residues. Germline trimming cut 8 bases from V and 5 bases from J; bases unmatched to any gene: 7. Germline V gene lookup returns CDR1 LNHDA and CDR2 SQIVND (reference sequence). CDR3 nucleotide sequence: TGTGCCAGTTCGAGCGGGGGCTGGACCGGGGAGCTGTTTTTT. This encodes CASSSGGWTGELFF.